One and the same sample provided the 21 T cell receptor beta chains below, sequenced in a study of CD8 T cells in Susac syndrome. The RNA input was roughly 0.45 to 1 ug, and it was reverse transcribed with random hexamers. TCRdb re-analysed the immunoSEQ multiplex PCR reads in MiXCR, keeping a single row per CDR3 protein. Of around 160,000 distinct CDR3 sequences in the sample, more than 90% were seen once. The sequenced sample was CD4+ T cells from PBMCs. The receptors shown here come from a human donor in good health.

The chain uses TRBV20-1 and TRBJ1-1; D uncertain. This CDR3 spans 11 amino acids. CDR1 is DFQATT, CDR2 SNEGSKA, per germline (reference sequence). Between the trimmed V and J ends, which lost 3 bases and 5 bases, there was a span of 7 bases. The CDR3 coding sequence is TGCAGTGCTAGCCCGGGTACTGAAGCTTTCTTT. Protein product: CSASPGTEAFF.

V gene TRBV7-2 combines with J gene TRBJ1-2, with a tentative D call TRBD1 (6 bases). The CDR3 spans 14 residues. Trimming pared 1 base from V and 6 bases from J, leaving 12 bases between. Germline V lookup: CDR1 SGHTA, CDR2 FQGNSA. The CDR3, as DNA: TGTGCCAGCAGCTTAGATTTCCAGGGGAATGGCTACACCTTC. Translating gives CASSLDFQGNGYTF.

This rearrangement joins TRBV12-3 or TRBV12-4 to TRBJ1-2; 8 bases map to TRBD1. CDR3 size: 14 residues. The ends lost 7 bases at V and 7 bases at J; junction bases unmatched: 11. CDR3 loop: CASTQGQAESGYTF. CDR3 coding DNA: TGTGCCAGCACCCAGGGACAGGCGGAGAGTGGCTACACCTTC.

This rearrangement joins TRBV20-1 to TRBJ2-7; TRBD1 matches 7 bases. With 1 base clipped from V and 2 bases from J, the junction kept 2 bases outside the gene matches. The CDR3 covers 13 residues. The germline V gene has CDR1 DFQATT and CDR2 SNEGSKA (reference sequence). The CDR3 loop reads CSARGDRAYEQYF. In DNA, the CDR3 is TGCAGTGCTAGAGGGGACAGAGCCTACGAGCAGTACTTC.

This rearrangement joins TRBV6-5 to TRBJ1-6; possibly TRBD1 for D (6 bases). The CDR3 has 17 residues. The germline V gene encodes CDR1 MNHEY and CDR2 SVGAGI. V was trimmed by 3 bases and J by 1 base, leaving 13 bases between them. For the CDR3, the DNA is TGTGCCAGCAGTTATTCGATAGGGGGATCCTATAATTCACCCCTCCACTTT. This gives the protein CASSYSIGGSYNSPLHF.

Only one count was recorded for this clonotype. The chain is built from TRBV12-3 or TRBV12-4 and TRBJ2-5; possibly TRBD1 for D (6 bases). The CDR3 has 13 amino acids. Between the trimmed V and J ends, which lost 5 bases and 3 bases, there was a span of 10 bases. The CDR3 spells CASSSTGKETQYF. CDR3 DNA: TGTGCCAGCAGTAGCACAGGGAAAGAGACCCAGTACTTC.

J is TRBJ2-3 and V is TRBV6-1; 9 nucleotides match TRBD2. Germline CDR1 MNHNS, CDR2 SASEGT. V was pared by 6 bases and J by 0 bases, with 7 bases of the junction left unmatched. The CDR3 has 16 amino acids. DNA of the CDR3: TGTGCCAGCAGCACCCGAAGCGGGGGGAGCACAGATACGCAGTATTTT. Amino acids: CASSTRSGGSTDTQYF.

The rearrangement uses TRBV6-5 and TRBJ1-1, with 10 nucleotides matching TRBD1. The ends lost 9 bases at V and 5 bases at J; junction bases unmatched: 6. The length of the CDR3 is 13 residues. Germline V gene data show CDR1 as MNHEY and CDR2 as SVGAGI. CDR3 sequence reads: CARWTGGETEAFF. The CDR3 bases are TGTGCCAGGTGGACAGGGGGAGAGACTGAAGCTTTCTTT.

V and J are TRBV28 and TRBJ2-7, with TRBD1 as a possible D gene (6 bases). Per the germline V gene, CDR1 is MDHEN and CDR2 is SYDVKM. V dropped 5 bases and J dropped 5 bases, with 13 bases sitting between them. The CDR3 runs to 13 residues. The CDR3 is CASSLTGKDEQYF. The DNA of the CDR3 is TGTGCCAGCAGTCTAACAGGGAAGGACGAGCAGTACTTC.

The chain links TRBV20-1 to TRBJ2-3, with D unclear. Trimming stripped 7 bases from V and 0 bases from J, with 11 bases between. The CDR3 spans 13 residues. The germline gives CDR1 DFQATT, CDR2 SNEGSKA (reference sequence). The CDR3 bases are TGCAGTGGGACCCACAGAAGCACAGATACGCAGTATTTT. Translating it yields CSGTHRSTDTQYF.

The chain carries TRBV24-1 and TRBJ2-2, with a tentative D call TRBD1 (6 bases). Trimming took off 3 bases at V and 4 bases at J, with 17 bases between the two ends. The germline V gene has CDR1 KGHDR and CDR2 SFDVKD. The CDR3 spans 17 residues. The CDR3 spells CATSDENRVRGTGELFF. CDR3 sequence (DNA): TGTGCCACCAGTGATGAAAACAGGGTGAGGGGCACCGGGGAGCTGTTTTTT.

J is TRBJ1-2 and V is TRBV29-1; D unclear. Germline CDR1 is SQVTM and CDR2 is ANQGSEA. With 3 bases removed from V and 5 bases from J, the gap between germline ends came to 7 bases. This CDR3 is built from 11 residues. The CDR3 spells CSVEYGYGYTF. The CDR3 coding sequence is TGCAGCGTTGAGTACGGATATGGCTACACCTTC.

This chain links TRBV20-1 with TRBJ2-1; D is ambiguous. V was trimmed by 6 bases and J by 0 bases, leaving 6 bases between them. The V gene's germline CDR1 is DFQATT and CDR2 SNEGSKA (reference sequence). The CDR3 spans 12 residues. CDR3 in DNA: TGCAGTGCCGGGCCCTCCTACAATGAGCAGTTCTTC. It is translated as CSAGPSYNEQFF.

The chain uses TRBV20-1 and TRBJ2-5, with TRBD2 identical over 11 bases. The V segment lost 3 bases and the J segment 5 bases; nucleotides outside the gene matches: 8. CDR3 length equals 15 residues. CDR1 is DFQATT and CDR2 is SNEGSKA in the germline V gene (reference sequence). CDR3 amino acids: CSARGLADFRETQYF. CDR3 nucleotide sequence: TGCAGTGCTAGGGGACTAGCGGACTTCCGGGAGACCCAGTACTTC.

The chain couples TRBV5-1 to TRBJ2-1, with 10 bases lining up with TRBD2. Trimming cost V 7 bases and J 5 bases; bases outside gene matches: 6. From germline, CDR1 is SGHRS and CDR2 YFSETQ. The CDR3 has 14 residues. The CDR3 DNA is TGCGCCAGCTCCACTAGCGGGACGAACAATGAGCAGTTCTTC. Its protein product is CASSTSGTNNEQFF. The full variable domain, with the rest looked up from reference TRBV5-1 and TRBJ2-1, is KAGVTQTPRYLIKTRGQQVTLSCSPISGHRSVSWYQQTPGQGLQFLFEYFSETQRNKGNFPGRFSGRQFSNSRSEMNVSTLELGDSALYLCASSTSGTNNEQFFGPGTRLTVL.

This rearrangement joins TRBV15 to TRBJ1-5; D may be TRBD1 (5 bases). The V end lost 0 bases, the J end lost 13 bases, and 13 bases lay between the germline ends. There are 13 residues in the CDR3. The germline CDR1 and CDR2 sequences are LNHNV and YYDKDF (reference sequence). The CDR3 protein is CATSRDRQGEQHF. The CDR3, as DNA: TGTGCCACCAGCAGAGATCGGCAGGGTGAACAGCATTTT.

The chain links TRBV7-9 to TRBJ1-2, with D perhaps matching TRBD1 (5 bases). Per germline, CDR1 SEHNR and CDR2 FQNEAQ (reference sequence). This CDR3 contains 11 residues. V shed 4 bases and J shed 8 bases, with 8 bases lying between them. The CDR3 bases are TGTGCCAGCAGCTCGACAGCGGGCTACACCTTC. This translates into CASSSTAGYTF.

DNA for the CDR3: TGTGCCAGCAGCGTAGCCCCCATAGCGGGGGTTGGAGATACGCAGTATTTT. Amino acid sequence: CASSVAPIAGVGDTQYF. V usage is TRBV9 and J usage is TRBJ2-3, with 9 bases matching TRBD2. Germline V gives CDR1 SGDLS, CDR2 YYNGEE. This CDR3 contains 17 residues. The trim removed 0 bases at V and 5 bases at J, leaving 10 bases unmatched.

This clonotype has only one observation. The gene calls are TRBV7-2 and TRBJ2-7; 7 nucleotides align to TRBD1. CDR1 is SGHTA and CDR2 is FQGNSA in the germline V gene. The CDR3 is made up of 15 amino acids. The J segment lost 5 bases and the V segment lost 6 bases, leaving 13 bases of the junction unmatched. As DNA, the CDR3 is TGTGCCAGCAGAAACCGGGACAGTCCCTTCGACGAGCAGTACTTC. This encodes CASRNRDSPFDEQYF.

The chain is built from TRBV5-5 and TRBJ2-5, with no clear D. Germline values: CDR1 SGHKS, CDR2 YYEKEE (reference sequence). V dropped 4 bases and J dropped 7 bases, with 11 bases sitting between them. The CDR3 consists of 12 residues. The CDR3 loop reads CASSAVGWTQYF. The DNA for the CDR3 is TGTGCCAGCAGCGCGGTGGGGTGGACCCAGTACTTC.

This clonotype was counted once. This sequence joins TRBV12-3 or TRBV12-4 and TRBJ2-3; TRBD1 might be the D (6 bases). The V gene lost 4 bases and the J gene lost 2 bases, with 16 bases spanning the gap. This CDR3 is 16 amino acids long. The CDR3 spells CASSYDSGHATDTQYF. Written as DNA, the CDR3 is TGTGCCAGCAGTTACGACTCGGGACACGCCACAGATACGCAGTATTTT.